The 18 T cell receptor beta chains listed next were all sequenced from one sample in a study of T cells after yellow fever vaccination. MiXCR was run by TCRdb on the 5' RACE reads, yielding one entry per CDR3 protein. The profile shows 200,000 to 300,000 distinct CDR3 sequences, roughly 6.3% of them singletons. The sample consisted of CD4+ T cells sorted from PBMCs, taken on the day of the yellow fever booster vaccination. These receptors were taken from a man aged 25 to 45 who received the YFV17D yellow fever vaccine.

The V and J genes are TRBV5-1 and TRBJ2-5; TRBD2 agrees at 13 bases. Per germline, CDR1 SGHRS and CDR2 YFSETQ. With V trimmed by 2 bases and J by 6 bases, 7 bases remained unmatched. The CDR3 contains 16 residues. The CDR3 nucleotides read TGCGCCAGCAGCTTTTCCGGGACTAGCGGGGTGAAGACCCAGTACTTC. Residues: CASSFSGTSGVKTQYF.

This clonotype occurred many times. V usage is TRBV12-3 or TRBV12-4 and J usage is TRBJ2-3, with 7 bases matching TRBD1. The CDR3 runs 15 residues. After removal of 5 bases from V and 1 base from J, the junction contained 6 bases not matched to a gene. The DNA of the CDR3 is TGTGCCAGCAGTACAAGACAGGGAGGCACAGATACGCAGTATTTT. Encoded protein: CASSTRQGGTDTQYF.

This clonotype was counted at least ten times. This chain uses TRBV24-1 with TRBJ2-7; 8 nucleotides align to TRBD2. CDR3 length equals 14 residues. V dropped 5 bases and J dropped 3; count of bases not matched to a gene: 5. Germline CDR1 KGHDR, CDR2 SFDVKD. The CDR3 region is CATSGNSGVYEQYF. The CDR3 region has the DNA TGTGCCACCAGTGGTAATAGCGGGGTCTACGAGCAGTACTTC.

J is TRBJ2-4 and V is TRBV4-1; TRBD2 matches at 14 bases. Germline CDR1 MGHRA, CDR2 YSYEKL. The CDR3 runs 21 residues. The trim removed 0 bases at V and 0 bases at J, leaving 10 bases unmatched. CDR3 in amino acids: CASSQEGPGLAGVRAKNIQYF. CDR3 coding DNA: TGCGCCAGCAGCCAAGAGGGCCCGGGACTAGCGGGAGTTAGAGCCAAAAACATTCAGTACTTC.

This chain joins TRBV7-9 and TRBJ2-7; D is possibly TRBD2 (5 bases). Germline CDR1 and CDR2: SEHNR and FQNEAQ (reference sequence). The CDR3 consists of 13 residues. Trimming took off 5 bases at V and 5 bases at J, with 13 bases between the two ends. CDR3 in DNA: TGTGCCAGCAGCGGACTCTCTCGGGACGAGCAGTACTTC. Protein product: CASSGLSRDEQYF.

This sequence joins TRBV5-5 and TRBJ2-5, with D uncertain. This CDR3 is built from 13 residues. Germline V lookup: CDR1 SGHKS, CDR2 YYEKEE (reference sequence). V was cut by 2 bases and J by 5 bases, with 10 bases left in between. The CDR3: CASSFVPGETQYF. CDR3 nucleotides: TGTGCCAGCAGCTTCGTTCCCGGGGAGACCCAGTACTTC.

This clonotype was observed at least ten times. The chain recombines TRBV12-3 or TRBV12-4 with TRBJ1-2; D might be TRBD1 (6 bases). V gave up 8 bases and J gave up 4 bases, with 23 bases separating them. This CDR3 spans 16 amino acids. CDR3 nucleotide sequence: TGTGCCAGCCCCCCAAAAGGCAGAGGACAGATCTATGGCTACACCTTC. Protein: CASPPKGRGQIYGYTF.

A few counts support this clonotype. This chain uses TRBV7-3 with TRBJ2-3, with unresolved D. Per the germline V gene, CDR1 is SGHTA and CDR2 is FQGTGA. The CDR3 sequence is 13 residues long. The V end lost 5 bases, the J end lost 10 bases, and 16 bases lay between the germline ends. The CDR3 DNA follows: TGTGCCAGCAGCGTGACTCAAAGCTCATCGCAGTATTTT. Translation gives CASSVTQSSSQYF. The variable domain in full, completed from reference TRBV7-3 and TRBJ2-3, reads GAGVSQTPSNKVTEKGKYVELRCDPISGHTALYWYRQSLGQGPEFLIYFQGTGAADDSGLPNDRFFAVRPEGSVSTLKIQRTERGDSAVYLCASSVTQSSSQYFGPGTRLTVL.

J is TRBJ2-1 and V is TRBV10-2; TRBD2 aligns across 14 bases. CDR1 and CDR2 from the germline V gene are WSHSY and SAAADI. The CDR3 runs to 16 residues. With 6 bases clipped from V and 8 bases from J, the junction kept 9 bases outside the gene matches. The CDR3 is CASSHATSGRAHEQFF. As DNA, the CDR3 is TGCGCCAGCAGCCACGCGACTAGCGGGAGGGCCCATGAGCAGTTCTTC.

This clonotype was recorded many times. This rearrangement joins TRBV3-1 to TRBJ2-5; D gene unclear. Trimming took 1 base from V and 5 from J, leaving 2 bases between them. The CDR3 runs 11 residues. Germline CDR1 and CDR2: LGHDT and YNNKEL (reference sequence). The CDR3 region has the DNA TGTGCCAGCAGCCAAGGGGAGACCCAGTACTTC. Translated: CASSQGETQYF.

A few counts support this clonotype. This chain joins TRBV5-1 and TRBJ2-2; 8 bases map to TRBD2. The germline gives CDR1 SGHRS, CDR2 YFSETQ. Unmatched junction bases numbered 12, after V lost 0 bases and J lost 2 bases. This CDR3 has 19 amino acids. The CDR3 loop is CASSLGDGRALPNTGELFF. The CDR3 DNA reads as TGCGCCAGCAGCTTGGGCGACGGGAGGGCCCTCCCAAACACCGGGGAGCTGTTTTTT.

This clonotype was counted at least ten times. The chain links TRBV6-1 to TRBJ2-2; maybe TRBD1 (6 bases). The germline V and J ends were trimmed by 1 base and 13 bases, with 13 bases remaining between them. The CDR3 loop spans 13 amino acids. Germline loops: CDR1 MNHNS, CDR2 SASEGT. CDR3 loop: CASSEGGLSRLFF. CDR3 in DNA: TGTGCCAGCAGTGAAGGGGGGCTTAGCCGGCTGTTTTTT.

The table lists this clonotype with a few counts. The gene calls are TRBV20-1 and TRBJ2-1, with D maybe TRBD2 (5 bases). CDR3 length: 13 residues. Germline CDR1 reads DFQATT; CDR2 reads SNEGSKA (reference sequence). V dropped 3 bases and J dropped 7 bases, with 13 bases sitting between them. The CDR3 protein is CSARWERGNEQFF. In DNA form, the CDR3 reads TGCAGTGCTAGGTGGGAGAGAGGGAATGAGCAGTTCTTC.

This clonotype was seen only a few times. The chain has TRBV7-2 and TRBJ1-4; D is unresolved. This CDR3 is 14 amino acids long. From germline, CDR1 is SGHTA and CDR2 FQGNSA. V gave up 5 bases and J gave up 4 bases, with 11 bases separating them. CDR3 amino acids: CASSLYSRNEKLFF. CDR3 DNA sequence: TGTGCCAGCAGCCTCTATAGCCGTAATGAAAAACTGTTTTTT.

Many counts were recorded for this clonotype. V gene TRBV20-1 combines with J gene TRBJ2-7; TRBD2 aligns across 11 bases. Unmatched junction bases numbered 8, after V lost 1 base and J lost 0 bases. This CDR3 contains 17 residues. The germline V gene encodes CDR1 DFQATT and CDR2 SNEGSKA (reference sequence). The CDR3 DNA reads TGCAGTGCTAGAGCAATTAGCGGGAGGGTGAGCTCCTACGAGCAGTACTTC. Translation gives CSARAISGRVSSYEQYF.

The gene calls are TRBV7-9 and TRBJ1-1; possibly TRBD1 for D (5 bases). Trimming left V 4 bases short and J 1 base short, with 13 bases between. The CDR3 is 15 residues long. Per the germline V gene, CDR1 is SEHNR and CDR2 is FQNEAQ (reference sequence). In DNA, the CDR3 is TGTGCCAGCAGCTCCAGGGACGGAACGAACACTGAAGCTTTCTTT. Its protein is CASSSRDGTNTEAFF.

In this sample, this clonotype turned up many times. The J gene is TRBJ2-1, the V gene TRBV20-1, with 9 bases that match TRBD1. The CDR3 runs to 14 residues. Trimming took 6 bases from V and 7 from J; bases not matched to a gene: 10. Germline V gene data show CDR1 as DFQATT and CDR2 as SNEGSKA (reference sequence). The chain's CDR3 is CSASRDRVQNEQFF. As DNA, the CDR3 is TGCAGTGCCAGTAGGGACAGGGTCCAGAATGAGCAGTTCTTC.

Ten or more counts support this clonotype. The V and J genes are TRBV18 and TRBJ2-1; no clear D gene. V lost 3 bases and J 3 bases, leaving 18 bases between the germline ends. CDR1 is KGHSH, CDR2 LQKENI, per germline. This CDR3 comprises 17 residues. The DNA of the CDR3 is TGTGCCAGCTCACCTGGGGAACAGCCTAGGGACTACAATGAGCAGTTCTTC. Protein sequence: CASSPGEQPRDYNEQFF.